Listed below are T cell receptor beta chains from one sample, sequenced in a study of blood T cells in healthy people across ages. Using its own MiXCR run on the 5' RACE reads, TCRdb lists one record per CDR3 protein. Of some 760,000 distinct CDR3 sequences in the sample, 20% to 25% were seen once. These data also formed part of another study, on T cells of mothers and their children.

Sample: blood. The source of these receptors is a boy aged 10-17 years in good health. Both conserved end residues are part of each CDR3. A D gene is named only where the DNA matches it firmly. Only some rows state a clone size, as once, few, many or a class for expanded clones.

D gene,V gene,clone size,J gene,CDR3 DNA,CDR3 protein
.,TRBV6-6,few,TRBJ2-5,TGTGCCAGCAGTCCCCGGGATCCATTGGAAGAGACCCAGTACTTC,CASSPRDPLEETQYF
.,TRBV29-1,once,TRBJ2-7,TGCAGCGTTCGAGGGGTTTACCCATCCTCCTACGAGCAGTACTTC,CSVRGVYPSSYEQYF
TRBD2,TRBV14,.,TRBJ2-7,TGTGCCAGCAGCCACCGGGGACTACCTAGCGAGCAGTACTTC,CASSHRGLPSEQYF
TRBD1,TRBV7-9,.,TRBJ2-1,TGTGCCAGCAGCTTAGCGCTGACAGGGAAGTCCTACAATGAGCAGTTCTTC,CASSLALTGKSYNEQFF
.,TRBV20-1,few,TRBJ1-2,TGCAGGCCCAGGGAGGAGATCGGCTACACCTTC,CRPREEIGYTF
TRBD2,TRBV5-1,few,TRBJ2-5,TGCGCCAGCAGCGCCGAAGGGCCTAGCGGGGGCGCCCTCCAAGAGACCCAGTACTTC,CASSAEGPSGGALQETQYF
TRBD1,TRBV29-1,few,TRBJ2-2,TGCAGCGTGAGGGACAGGATGAACACCGGGGAGCTGTTTTTT,CSVRDRMNTGELFF
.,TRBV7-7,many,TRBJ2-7,TGTGCTAGCAGCCAGGGGTCAGGCCTCGGCGAGCAGTACTTC,CASSQGSGLGEQYF
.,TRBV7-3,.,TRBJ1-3,TGTGCCAGCAGCTTAAAGGGCAGAACTAGGTATTACTCTGGAAACACCATATATTTT,CASSLKGRTRYYSGNTIYF
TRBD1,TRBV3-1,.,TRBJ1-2,TGTGCCAGCAGCCATAGGGAGCTGACAGGGGTTCGAGGCTACACCTTC,CASSHRELTGVRGYTF
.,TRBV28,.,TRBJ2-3,TGTGCCAGCAGAATCACCCAGGGACCCACCAGTTCTAGCACAGATACGCAGTATTTT,CASRITQGPTSSSTDTQYF
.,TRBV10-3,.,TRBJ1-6,TGTGCCATCTCGGCACAATCCCCCTCCTATAATTCACCCCTCCACTTT,CAISAQSPSYNSPLHF
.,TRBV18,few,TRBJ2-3,TGTGCCAGCGTCCGGGGGATCCTAGACACAGATACGCAGTATTTT,CASVRGILDTDTQYF
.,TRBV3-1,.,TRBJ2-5,TGTGCCAGCAGCCAAGTTACGACCTCCGAGACCCAGTACTTC,CASSQVTTSETQYF
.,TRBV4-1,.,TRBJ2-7,TGCGCCAGCAGCCAAGAACCAGGGTCAAGCTCCTACGAGCAGTACTTC,CASSQEPGSSSYEQYF
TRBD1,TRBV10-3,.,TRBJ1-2,TGTGCCATCAGGGGACAGGGGGCAGATGGCTACACCTTC,CAIRGQGADGYTF
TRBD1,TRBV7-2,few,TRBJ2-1,TGTGCCAGCAACATAGGGGGCAGTGAGCAGTTCTTC,CASNIGGSEQFF
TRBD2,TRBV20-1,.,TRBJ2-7,TGCAGTGCTAGGAGCGCTAGCGGGGGACGTAAGTTC,CSARSASGGRKF
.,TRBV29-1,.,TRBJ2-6,TGCGGCGTTGAACCAGGGGCCGTTTCTGGGGCCAACGTCCTGACTTTC,CGVEPGAVSGANVLTF
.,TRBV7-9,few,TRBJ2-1,TGTGCCAGCAGCCCTCCTCCAGGACAGTACAATGAGCAGTTCTTC,CASSPPPGQYNEQFF
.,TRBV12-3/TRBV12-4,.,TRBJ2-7,TGTGCCACCTCTGGGACGGACCGAGTATCAGGCCACGAGCAGTACTTC,CATSGTDRVSGHEQYF
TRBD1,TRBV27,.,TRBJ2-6,TGTGCCAGCAGTTCGCAGGGGGCAAGGTCTGGGGCCAACGTCCTGACTTTC,CASSSQGARSGANVLTF
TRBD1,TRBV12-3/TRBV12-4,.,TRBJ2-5,TGTGCCAGCAGTTTGTACAGGGGGCTTTGGGAGACCCAGTACTTC,CASSLYRGLWETQYF
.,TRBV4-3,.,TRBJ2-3,TGCGCCAGCAGCCCATCGGGCGGATTTCCAACAGATACGCAGTATTTT,CASSPSGGFPTDTQYF
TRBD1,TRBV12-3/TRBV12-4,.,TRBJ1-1,TGTGCCAGCAGTTTAGCCCCTTTACAGGGGTACACTGAAGCTTTCTTT,CASSLAPLQGYTEAFF
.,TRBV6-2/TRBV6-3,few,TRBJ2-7,TGTGCCAGCAGTTACTCGCGGAAGGGGACGGTCTGGTCCTACGAGCAGTACTTC,CASSYSRKGTVWSYEQYF
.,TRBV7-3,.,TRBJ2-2,TGTGCCAGCGGGGAAGGGGTCGGGGAGCTGTTTTTT,CASGEGVGELFF
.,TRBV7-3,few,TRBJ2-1,TGTGCCAGCAGCTTTGGCCCCGGGTCCTACAATGAGCAGTTCTTC,CASSFGPGSYNEQFF
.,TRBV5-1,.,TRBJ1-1,TGCGCCAGCAGCACCGGGACTAATCGATGGGAAACTGAAGCTTTCTTT,CASSTGTNRWETEAFF
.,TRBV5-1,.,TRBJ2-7,TGCGCCAGCAGCTTGGGACACTGGACCTACGAGCAGTACTTC,CASSLGHWTYEQYF
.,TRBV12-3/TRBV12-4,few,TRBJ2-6,TGTGCCAGCAGAACCGGGACCTGGGCCAACGTCCTGACTTTC,CASRTGTWANVLTF
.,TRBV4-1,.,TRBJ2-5,TGCGCCAGCAGCCGGCCATCAGGTTGGGCTGGAGAGACCCAGTACTTC,CASSRPSGWAGETQYF
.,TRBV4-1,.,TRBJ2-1,TGCGCCAGCAGCCAAGAAGGGGCAGGGGCCCACTACAATGAGCAGTTCTTC,CASSQEGAGAHYNEQFF
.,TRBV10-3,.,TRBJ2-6,TGTGCCATCAGTCACCGGCGCTCTGGGGCCAACGTCCTGACTTTC,CAISHRRSGANVLTF
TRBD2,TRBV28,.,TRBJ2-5,TGTGCCAGCAGTTTCACTAGCGTTGAGACCCAGTACTTC,CASSFTSVETQYF
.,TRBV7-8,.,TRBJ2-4,TGTGCCAGCAGCTACCGAGGGCCCAAAAACATTCAGTACTTC,CASSYRGPKNIQYF
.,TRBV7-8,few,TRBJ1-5,TGTGCCAGCAGCCCCCGGGGTCCCTATCAGCCCCAGCATTTT,CASSPRGPYQPQHF
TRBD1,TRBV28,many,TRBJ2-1,TGTGCCAGCAGTTTAACAGGGGCCTACAATGAGCAGTTCTTC,CASSLTGAYNEQFF
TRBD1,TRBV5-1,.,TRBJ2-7,TGCGCCAGCAGCGGAACGAGCCCCGGGACAGGGGCCTACGAGCAGTACTTC,CASSGTSPGTGAYEQYF
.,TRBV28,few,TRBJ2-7,TGTGCCAGCCGACCCCCCCAACCCTACGAGCAGTACTTC,CASRPPQPYEQYF
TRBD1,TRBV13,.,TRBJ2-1,TGTGCCAGCAGCTCTAGGACCGGGACAGGGGCTGGAGAGCAGTTCTTC,CASSSRTGTGAGEQFF
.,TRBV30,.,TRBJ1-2,TGTGCCTTTCCGTCGGACGCCGGGTATGGCTACACCTTC,CAFPSDAGYGYTF
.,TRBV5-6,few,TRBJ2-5,TGTGCCAGCAGCTTCGACCGATACTCAGAGACCCAGTACTTC,CASSFDRYSETQYF